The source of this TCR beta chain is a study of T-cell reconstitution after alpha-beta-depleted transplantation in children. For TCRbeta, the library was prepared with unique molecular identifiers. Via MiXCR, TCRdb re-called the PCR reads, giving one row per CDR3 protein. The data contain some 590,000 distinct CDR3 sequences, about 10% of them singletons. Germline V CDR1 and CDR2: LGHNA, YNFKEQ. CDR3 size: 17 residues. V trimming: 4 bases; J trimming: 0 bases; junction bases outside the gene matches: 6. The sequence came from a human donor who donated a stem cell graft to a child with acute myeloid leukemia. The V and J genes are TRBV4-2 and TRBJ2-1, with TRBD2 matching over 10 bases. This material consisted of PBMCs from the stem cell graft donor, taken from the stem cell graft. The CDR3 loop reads CASSLAGGGSSYNEQFF. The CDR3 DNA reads TGTGCCAGCAGCCTAGCGGGAGGCGGGAGCTCCTACAATGAGCAGTTCTTC.